The 23 T cell receptor beta chains listed next were all sequenced from one sample in a study of shared clonotypes between healthy human individuals. The assay was immunoSEQ multiplex PCR, and TCRdb's table has in-frame clones only and misses some. This sample yields hundreds of thousands of clones, of which roughly three quarters are seen a single time; 12% belongs to the top ten. The sample taken for sequencing was PBMCs. The receptors here all came from a middle-aged woman in good health. Some clones in this sample may be carry-over from other donors' samples.

Concerning this clone: This is likely an artifact of a read error, given a far larger clone one base away. Different DNA sequences within this sample yield the same CDR3. This chain links TRBV5-1 with TRBJ2-7, with 7 nucleotides matching TRBD1. The V segment lost 3 bases and the J segment 4 bases; nucleotides outside the gene matches: 10. CDR1 is SGHRS and CDR2 is YFSETQ in the germline V gene. This CDR3 has 15 residues. The CDR3 region is CASSSTGTESYEQYF. The DNA of the CDR3 is TGCGCCAGCAGCTCCACCGGGACAGAGTCTTACGAGCAGTACTTC.

The chain links TRBV7-9 to TRBJ2-1, with D perhaps TRBD1 or TRBD2 (5 bases each). The germline V and J ends were trimmed by 5 bases and 3 bases, with 14 bases remaining between them. Looked up from germline, CDR1 is SEHNR and CDR2 is FQNEAQ (reference sequence). This CDR3 region has 15 residues. CDR3: CASSPRGGIYNEQFF. CDR3 nucleotides: TGTGCCAGCAGCCCGAGGGGCGGAATCTACAATGAGCAGTTCTTC.

Of note for this clone: The identical CDR3 is also encoded by other nucleotide sequences in the sample. This chain joins TRBV7-9 and TRBJ1-1; a possible D gene is TRBD1 (5 bases). V lost 5 bases, J lost 4 bases, and 11 bases lay in between. Germline values: CDR1 SEHNR, CDR2 FQNEAQ (reference sequence). CDR3 length: 13 residues. CDR3 sequence (DNA): TGTGCCAGCAGCCTCGGGGGAGCCACTGAAGCTTTCTTT. It encodes CASSLGGATEAFF.

For this clone: It is likely a read error: a sequence one base away is far more abundant. This chain uses TRBV30 with TRBJ2-6, with 8 positions matching TRBD1. Per the germline V gene, CDR1 is GTSNPN and CDR2 is SVGIG (reference sequence). The CDR3 is 17 amino acids. In nucleotides, the CDR3 is TGTGCCTGGAGTCGGACAGGGTCGAGCTCTGGGGCCGACGTCCTGACTTTC. This sequence encodes CAWSRTGSSSGADVLTF.

The chain joins TRBV11-2 to TRBJ2-5, with D unclear. Trimming left V 1 base short and J 6 bases short, with 6 bases between. This CDR3 comprises 12 residues. Germline-derived CDR1 and CDR2 are SGHAT and FQNNGV. The CDR3 DNA is TGTGCCAGCAGCTTAGGAACGAAGACCCAGTACTTC. Amino acids: CASSLGTKTQYF.

This chain uses TRBV19 with TRBJ1-3, with D uncertain. This CDR3 has 14 residues. Germline values: CDR1 LNHDA, CDR2 SQIVND (reference sequence). Trimming pared 7 bases from V and 4 bases from J, leaving 14 bases between. The CDR3 loop reads CASTFDIDGNTIYF. Written as DNA, the CDR3 is TGTGCCAGTACCTTCGACATCGACGGAAACACCATATATTTT.

This chain uses TRBV15 with TRBJ2-1; TRBD2 agrees at 10 bases. This CDR3 is 15 amino acids long. J lost 5 bases, V lost 2 bases, and 3 bases had no gene match. CDR1 and CDR2 from the germline V gene are LNHNV and YYDKDF (reference sequence). DNA for the CDR3: TGTGCCACCAGCAGACGAGCGGGAGGGAACAATGAGCAGTTCTTC. Its protein product is CATSRRAGGNNEQFF.

The CDR3 reads CASSQRQDFGEQFF. In DNA, the CDR3 is TGTGCCAGCAGTCAGAGACAGGACTTTGGTGAGCAGTTCTTC. The V call is TRBV27, the J call TRBJ2-1, with D possibly TRBD1 on 6 matching bases. This CDR3 spans 14 amino acids. Germline V gene lookup returns CDR1 MNHEY and CDR2 SMNVEV (reference sequence). Trimming took off 5 bases at V and 9 bases at J, with 17 bases between the two ends.

There are a few counts of this clone. The rearrangement joins TRBV30 to TRBJ2-3; D remains ambiguous. Near its end, the DNA agrees better with TRBJ1-5, so the J call may be wrong. The CDR3 has 11 residues. Germline-derived CDR1 and CDR2 are GTSNPN and SVGIG (reference sequence). The CDR3 sequence: CACSLSHTQHF. CDR3 coding DNA: TGTGCCTGTTCCCTAAGCCACACGCAGCATTTT.

This chain joins TRBV28 and TRBJ1-1; the match to TRBD1 covers 9 bases. CDR3 length: 15 residues. V was pared by 3 bases and J by 4 bases, with 6 bases of the junction left unmatched. The germline CDR1 and CDR2 sequences are MDHEN and SYDVKM. The DNA for the CDR3 is TGTGCCAGCAGTTTCAACAGGGGGCTACGCACTGAAGCTTTCTTT. Its protein product is CASSFNRGLRTEAFF.

This clone has a count of ten or more. The V gene is TRBV11-2, the J gene TRBJ2-7; 12 nucleotides agree with TRBD2. V gave up 5 bases and J gave up 4 bases; unmatched junction bases: 6. Per germline, CDR1 SGHAT and CDR2 FQNNGV. The length of the CDR3 is 15 residues. CDR3 sequence reads: CASSQRLAGVYEQYF. Written as DNA, the CDR3 is TGTGCCAGCAGCCAACGACTAGCGGGAGTATACGAGCAGTACTTC.

This clone was recorded at least ten times. Here the CDR3 DNA reads TGTGCCAGCAGTGTGGAGACAGGGGGAGAGACCCAGTACTTC. As protein: CASSVETGGETQYF. The chain carries TRBV25-1 and TRBJ2-5; 9 bases match TRBD1. CDR1 and CDR2 from the germline V gene are MGHDK and SYGVNS. The CDR3 has 14 amino acids. The trim removed 4 bases at V and 4 bases at J, leaving 4 bases unmatched.

This chain links TRBV27 with TRBJ1-2; 10 bases fit TRBD1. Losses at the gene ends were 9 bases for V and 5 bases for J; bases not matched to a gene: 12. CDR3 size: 15 residues. Germline V gene data show CDR1 as MNHEY and CDR2 as SMNVEV (reference sequence). CDR3 sequence reads: CASRQGARGEYGYTF. DNA for the CDR3: TGTGCCAGTAGACAGGGGGCGCGGGGAGAGTATGGCTACACCTTC.

The V gene is TRBV7-3, the J gene TRBJ2-1; 11 bases are shared with TRBD2. This CDR3 has 17 residues. The germline gives CDR1 SGHTA, CDR2 FQGTGA. V shed 3 bases, J shed 8 bases, and the junction held 12 bases outside the gene matches. The chain's CDR3 is CASSFTSGSPSGDEQFF. The CDR3 DNA follows: TGTGCCAGCAGCTTTACTAGCGGGAGCCCCAGCGGGGATGAGCAGTTCTTC.

The chain combines TRBV5-1 with TRBJ2-7; 12 positions match TRBD2. Trimming took 4 bases from V and 2 from J; bases not matched to a gene: 7. Germline CDR1 is SGHRS and CDR2 is YFSETQ. The CDR3 length is 16 residues. This CDR3 is CASSPRTSGDTYEQYF. In DNA form, the CDR3 reads TGCGCCAGCAGCCCACGGACTAGCGGGGACACCTACGAGCAGTACTTC.

The chain uses TRBV15 and TRBJ1-4; D remains unclear. The germline gives CDR1 LNHNV, CDR2 YYDKDF (reference sequence). The CDR3 runs 14 residues. Between the trimmed V and J ends, which lost 1 base and 5 bases, there was a span of 8 bases. CDR3 residues: CATSRGRGNEKLFF. CDR3 sequence (DNA): TGTGCCACCAGCAGAGGGAGAGGGAATGAAAAACTGTTTTTT.

Concerning this clone itself: A much larger clone is a single base away; this may be a read error. V and J are TRBV7-3 and TRBJ2-7, with D possibly TRBD2 on 6 matching bases. CDR1 SGHTA and CDR2 FQGTGA come from the germline V gene. V gave up 8 bases and J gave up 2 bases, with 16 bases separating them. This CDR3 is 14 amino acids long. Here the CDR3 reads CASSFGGSPYEQYF. The CDR3, as DNA: TGTGCCAGCTCATTTGGGGGGAGCCCCTACGAGCAGTACTTC. Supplemented by reference TRBV7-3 and TRBJ2-7, the full variable domain reads GAGVSQTPSNKVTEKGKYVELRCDPISGHTALYWYRQSLGQGPEFLIYFQGTGAADDSGLPNDRFFAVRPEGSVSTLKIQRTERGDSAVYLCASSFGGSPYEQYFGPGTRLTVT.

The chain uses TRBV28 and TRBJ2-7; D possibly uses TRBD1 or TRBD2 (5 bases each). Germline V CDR1 and CDR2: MDHEN, SYDVKM. V gave up 4 bases and J gave up 3 bases, with 13 bases separating them. The CDR3 extends over 14 amino acids. The CDR3 spells CASSSPGTFYEQYF. The CDR3 nucleotides read TGTGCCAGCAGTTCCCCCGGGACGTTCTACGAGCAGTACTTC.

The gene calls are TRBV2 and TRBJ2-1, with 11 bases fitting TRBD1. Germline V gives CDR1 SNHLY, CDR2 FYNNEI. The CDR3 runs 14 residues. The V and J ends lost 6 bases and 9 bases, in that order; junction bases with no gene match: 7. This CDR3 is CASRGTGGSGEQFF. The CDR3 coding sequence is TGTGCCAGCAGGGGGACAGGGGGTTCGGGTGAGCAGTTCTTC.

As to this clone: The missing conserved phenylalanine or tryptophan at the end of this CDR3 makes a read error likely. The J gene is TRBJ1-1, the V gene TRBV5-1; the D gene is possibly TRBD1 (6 bases). Germline V gene sequence: CDR1 SGHRS, CDR2 YFSETQ. V was pared by 3 bases and J by 4 bases, with 16 bases between. The CDR3 contains 15 residues. CDR3 DNA sequence: TGCGCCAGCAGCTCTTTAACTACAGGGTCCACTGAAGCTTTCTAT. It encodes CASSSLTTGSTEAFY.

V usage is TRBV5-1 and J usage is TRBJ1-5; 8 bases align to TRBD1. Germline CDR1 and CDR2: SGHRS and YFSETQ. This CDR3 has 14 residues. V shed 3 bases and J 5 bases; nucleotides not matched to a gene: 4. The chain's CDR3 is CASSWGTGDQPQHF. The CDR3 DNA sequence: TGCGCCAGCAGCTGGGGGACAGGCGATCAGCCCCAGCATTTT.

The V and J genes are TRBV5-4 and TRBJ2-7, with TRBD2 identical over 15 bases. Germline V lookup: CDR1 SGHNT, CDR2 YYREEE (reference sequence). There are 17 residues in the CDR3. Trimming cost V 4 bases and J 5 bases; bases outside gene matches: 10. The DNA of the CDR3 is TGTGCCAGCAGCACCGGACTAGCGGGAGGGCAGGGGGACGAGCAGTACTTC. As protein: CASSTGLAGGQGDEQYF.

This chain uses TRBV4-2 with TRBJ2-7, with TRBD2 as a possible D gene (5 bases). Per germline, CDR1 LGHNA and CDR2 YNFKEQ. The V gene lost 2 bases and the J gene lost 1 base, with 15 bases spanning the gap. The length of the CDR3 is 16 residues. CDR3 loop: CASSQWTGITSYEQYF. The CDR3 coding sequence is TGTGCCAGCAGCCAATGGACGGGGATTACATCCTACGAGCAGTACTTC.